This T cell receptor (beta chain) was sequenced for a study of vaccination and CD4 T cells after COVID-19. Treatment described: approximately nine-day PBMC culture with coronavirus spike peptide pools or control peptides (ViraFEST assay). On this clonotype: The antigen remains undetermined.

Scientists ran DNA taken from cultured CD4+ T cells through the Oncomine TCR Beta short-read assay for sequencing. Cultured CD4+ T cells yielded the extracted genomic DNA. Each CDR3 protein gets one entry after TCRdb re-called the PCR reads with MiXCR. The sample includes tens of thousands of distinct CDR3 sequences, less than 65% of them seen just once. This CDR3 is built from 12 residues. The germline CDR1 and CDR2 sequences are MDHEN and SYDVKM. V was shortened by 3 bases and J by 6 bases, with 8 bases between the two germline ends. The chain couples TRBV28 to TRBJ2-5, with D uncertain. The clonotype comes from a human donor who had recovered from COVID-19. Sequenced material: CD4+ T cells from blood, cultured in vitro. CDR3 bases: TGTGCCAGCAGTTTTGCTCTGAAGACCCAGTACTTC. This encodes CASSFALKTQYF. Full variable domain (outside the CDR3, taken from reference TRBV28 and TRBJ2-5): DVKVTQSSRYLVKRTGEKVFLECVQDMDHENMFWYRQDPGLGLRLIYFSYDVKMKEKGDIPEGYSVSREKKERFSLILESASTNQTSMYLCASSFALKTQYFGPGTRLLVL.